This T cell receptor beta chain was captured by sequencing in a study of blood T cell repertoires in COVID-19. This CDR3 has 16 residues. V lost 6 bases to trimming and J lost 0 bases; unmatched junction nucleotides: 7. The germline V gene has CDR1 LGHDT and CDR2 YNNKEL (reference sequence). The assay was immunoSEQ multiplex PCR, and TCRdb's table has in-frame clones only and misses some. The sample shows 66,000 or so clones, 70% to 90% of them seen only once. The sample taken for sequencing was peripheral blood. This sequence was found in a man aged 45 to 65 with active COVID-19. The V gene is TRBV3-1 (or the pseudogene TRBV3-2), the J gene TRBJ2-2, with 7 bases identical to TRBD1. The CDR3 here is CASRRTGQTNTGELFF. In DNA form, the CDR3 reads TGTGCCAGCAGGAGAACGGGACAGACGAACACCGGGGAGCTGTTTTTT.